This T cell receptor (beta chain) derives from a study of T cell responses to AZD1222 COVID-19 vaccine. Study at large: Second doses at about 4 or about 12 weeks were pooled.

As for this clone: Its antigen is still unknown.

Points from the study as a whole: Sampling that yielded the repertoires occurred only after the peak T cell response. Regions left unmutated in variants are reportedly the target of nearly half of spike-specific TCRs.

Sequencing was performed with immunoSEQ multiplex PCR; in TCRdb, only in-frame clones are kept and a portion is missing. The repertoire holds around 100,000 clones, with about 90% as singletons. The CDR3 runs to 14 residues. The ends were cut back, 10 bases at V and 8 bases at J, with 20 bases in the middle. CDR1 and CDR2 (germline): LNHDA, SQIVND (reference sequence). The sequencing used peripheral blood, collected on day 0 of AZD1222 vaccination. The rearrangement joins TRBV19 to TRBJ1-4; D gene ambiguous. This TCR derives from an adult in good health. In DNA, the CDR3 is TGTGCCACTTCCTCGCCCGAGAAAGACGAAAAACTGTTTTTT. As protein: CATSSPEKDEKLFF.